A single T cell receptor beta chain is shown here with its context. The method was immunoSEQ multiplex PCR; TCRdb's version includes in-frame clones alone and lacks a portion of them. The table shows approximately 270,000 clones, with around nine tenths occurring only once. The data originate from a study of blood T cell repertoires in COVID-19. The V gene lost 0 bases and the J gene lost 7 bases, with 18 bases spanning the gap. The CDR3 totals 16 residues. Germline V gives CDR1 SGHVS, CDR2 FNYEAQ. The sequenced material came from peripheral blood. The receptor was isolated from a man aged 18 to 29 with active or convalescent COVID-19. The chain uses TRBV7-6 and TRBJ1-2; the D gene is possibly TRBD1 (6 bases). The CDR3 nucleotides are TGTGCCAGCAGCTTAGCGAATTTCGGGGACAAAGGTGGCTACACCTTC. This codes for CASSLANFGDKGGYTF.